This TCR beta chain stems from a study of control samples from healthy donors and cancer patients. Assay: immunoSEQ multiplex PCR; the TCRdb copy retains only in-frame clones and omits some. Of about 110,000 clones listed, around four fifths are singletons. Germline CDR1 MNHEY, CDR2 SMNVEV (reference sequence). This CDR3 has 15 amino acids. Losses at the gene ends were 7 bases for V and 3 bases for J; bases not matched to a gene: 11. The clonotype was recovered from a young man in good health. The V and J genes are TRBV27 and TRBJ2-5; the match to TRBD1 covers 7 bases. The sample was blood. Written as DNA, the CDR3 is TGTGCCAGCAAGGGGACCGGGACAGCCGAAGAGACCCAGTACTTC. It codes for CASKGTGTAEETQYF.